This TCR beta chain appears in the sequencing data of a study of CD8+ T cells in alopecia areata. Turning to the study itself: The drug, oral tofacitinib, was given to treated patients at 5 to 10 mg twice daily.

Sequencing relied on a cDNA template that was reverse transcribed from extracted RNA. Assay: immunoSEQ multiplex PCR; the TCRdb copy retains only in-frame clones and omits some. The data contain about 200,000 clones, around 62% of them seen just once; the ten biggest clones take up around 0.46%. Germline values: CDR1 SGHVS, CDR2 FQNEAQ. V shed 2 bases and J 1 base; nucleotides not matched to a gene: 7. The CDR3 is made up of 16 amino acids. Study-wide results and limits: Normal scalp showed lower clonality than lesional scalp, especially alopecia totalis/universalis. Normal skin's resident alphabeta T cells are also sequenced in scalp samples.

PBMCs yielded sorted CD4+ and CD8+ T cells. To note about this clone: As yet, its antigen is unknown.

The receptor was isolated from a human donor with alopecia areata. Here the sequenced sample was CD4+ T cells sorted from blood, taken at week 0. The V call is TRBV7-8, the J call TRBJ2-5, with 7 bases fitting TRBD1. CDR3 DNA sequence: TGTGCCAGCAGCTTATACCGGGACAGCACCCAAGAGACCCAGTACTTC. Translating it yields CASSLYRDSTQETQYF. The full variable domain, with the rest looked up from reference TRBV7-8 and TRBJ2-5, is GAGVSQSPRYKVAKRGQDVALRCDPISGHVSLFWYQQALGQGPEFLTYFQNEAQLDKSGLPSDRFFAERPEGSVSTLKIQRTQQEDSAVYLCASSLYRDSTQETQYFGPGTRLLVL.